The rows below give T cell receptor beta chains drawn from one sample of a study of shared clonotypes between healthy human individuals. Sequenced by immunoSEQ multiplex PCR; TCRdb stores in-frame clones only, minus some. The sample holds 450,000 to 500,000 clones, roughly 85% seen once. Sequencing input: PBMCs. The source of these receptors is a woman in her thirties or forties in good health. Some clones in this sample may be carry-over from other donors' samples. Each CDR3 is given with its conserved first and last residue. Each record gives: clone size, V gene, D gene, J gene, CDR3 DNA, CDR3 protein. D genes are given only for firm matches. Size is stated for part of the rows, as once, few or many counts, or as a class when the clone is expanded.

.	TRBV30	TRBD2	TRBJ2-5	TGTGCCTGGAGTGTGGGGGCTAGCGGGAGCGGAGAGACCCAGTACTTC	CAWSVGASGSGETQYF
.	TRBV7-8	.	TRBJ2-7	TGTGCCAGCATCCTTATCCCTTCCGGGACTTCCCCCTACGAGCAGTACTTC	CASILIPSGTSPYEQYF
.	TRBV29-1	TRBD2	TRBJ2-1	TGCAGCGTTGCTAGCGGGAATGAGCAGTTCTTC	CSVASGNEQFF
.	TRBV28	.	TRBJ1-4	TGTGCCAGCCGCGGGTGGGGACTTGAAAAACTGTTTTTT	CASRGWGLEKLFF
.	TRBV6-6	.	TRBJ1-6	TGTGCCAGCGTCAGGGAGGCCTATAATTCACCCCTCCACTTT	CASVREAYNSPLHF
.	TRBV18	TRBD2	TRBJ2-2	TGTGCCAGCTCACCCTCCCGGGGGGGTGGCCCATCGAACACCGGGGAGCTGTTTTTT	CASSPSRGGGPSNTGELFF
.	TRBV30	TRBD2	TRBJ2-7	TGTGCCTGGACCCCAGGAGCGGGAGGGCCCGAGCAGTACTTC	CAWTPGAGGPEQYF
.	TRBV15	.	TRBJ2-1	TGTGCCACCAGCAGAGATAATCTGGGTTCAAATGAGCAGTTCTTC	CATSRDNLGSNEQFF
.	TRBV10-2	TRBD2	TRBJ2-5	TGCGCCAGCCGAAAGCGCCCTAGCGGAGCGTACCAAGAGACCCAGTACTTC	CASRKRPSGAYQETQYF
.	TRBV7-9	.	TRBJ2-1	TGTGCCAGCAGCTCTTATAGTCTCGGTTACGTCTACAATGAGCAGTTCTTC	CASSSYSLGYVYNEQFF
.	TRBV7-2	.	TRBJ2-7	TGTGCCAGCAGCCCAGACAGGTACTCCTACGAGCAGTACTTC	CASSPDRYSYEQYF
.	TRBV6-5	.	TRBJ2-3	TGTGCCAGCAGTTCTAGGACCCCGGGGACGGATACGCAGTATTTT	CASSSRTPGTDTQYF
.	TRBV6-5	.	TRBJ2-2	TGTGCCAGCAGTTATCCGGGAACCGGGGAGCTGTTTTTT	CASSYPGTGELFF
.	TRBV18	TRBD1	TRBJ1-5	TGTGCCAGCTCACCGGGACAGTTCAATCAGCCCCAGCATTTT	CASSPGQFNQPQHF
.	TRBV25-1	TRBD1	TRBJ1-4	TGTGCCAGCAGTGATCCAGGGGGAACTAATGAAAAACTGTTTTTT	CASSDPGGTNEKLFF
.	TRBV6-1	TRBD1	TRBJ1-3	TGTGCCAGCAGTTCTCCGGGACAGCTGAGAAACACCATATATTTT	CASSSPGQLRNTIYF
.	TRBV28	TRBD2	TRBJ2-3	TGTGCCAGCAGTTCCCCCGGACTAGCGGGCACAGATACGCAGTATTTT	CASSSPGLAGTDTQYF
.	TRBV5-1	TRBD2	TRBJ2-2	TGCGCCAGCAGCTTTACACTAGCGGGAGGCACCGGGGAGCTGTTTTTT	CASSFTLAGGTGELFF
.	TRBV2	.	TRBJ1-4	TGTGCCAGCAGTTTGAACCTCCCAAGACTGTTTTTT	CASSLNLPRLFF
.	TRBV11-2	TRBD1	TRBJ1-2	TGTGCCAGCAGAAAGGGACAGAACTATGGCTACACCTTC	CASRKGQNYGYTF
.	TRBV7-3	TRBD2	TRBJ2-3	TGTGCCAGCAGCCAAAGGGACTATCCGGATACGCAGTATTTT	CASSQRDYPDTQYF
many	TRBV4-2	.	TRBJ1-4	TGTGCCAGCAGCCAAGATATCGGGACGGAAAATGAAAAACTGTTTTTT	CASSQDIGTENEKLFF
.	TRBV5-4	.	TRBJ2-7	TGTGCCAGCAGCTTGGAGCGGGCCTCCTACGAGCAGTACTTC	CASSLERASYEQYF
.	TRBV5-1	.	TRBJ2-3	TGCGCCAGCAGCTTGAGTCAGGTCACAGATACGCAGTATTTT	CASSLSQVTDTQYF
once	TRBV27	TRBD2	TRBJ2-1	TGTGCCAGCAGCCGGACATCGGGACTAAGCTCCTACAATGAGCAGTTCTTC	CASSRTSGLSSYNEQFF
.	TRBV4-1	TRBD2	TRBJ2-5	TGCGCCAGCAGCGGCGGGAGAGGGGAGACCCAGTACTTC	CASSGGRGETQYF
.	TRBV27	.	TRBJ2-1	TGTGCCAGCGCCATCACATACCCAGCTATTGGTTCCTACAATGAGCAGTTCTTC	CASAITYPAIGSYNEQFF